The rows below give T cell receptor beta chains drawn from one sample of a study of T cells after yellow fever vaccination. One entry per CDR3 protein results from TCRdb running MiXCR on the 5' RACE reads. The table lists about 340,000 distinct CDR3 sequences, under 15% of them singletons. Source: CD4+ T cells sorted from PBMCs, taken 15 days after the yellow fever booster vaccination. These TCRs come from a man between 18 and 35 years old who received the YFV17D yellow fever vaccine. CDR3s include the opening cysteine and the closing phenylalanine or tryptophan. The D gene is left open where the match is weak. Clone size is stated in some rows and not others, as once, few, many or a class when expanded.

D | size | J | V | length | DNA | CDR3
. | few | TRBJ1-5 | TRBV6-5 | 13 | TGTGCCAGCAGTCGAAGTAGGGGGCAGCCCCAGCATTTT | CASSRSRGQPQHF
. | few | TRBJ2-2 | TRBV13 | 15 | TGTGCCAGCAGCTTAGTGGGTCGGAACACCGGGGAGCTGTTTTTT | CASSLVGRNTGELFF
TRBD1 | few | TRBJ1-1 | TRBV3-1 | 13 | TGTGCCAGCAGCCAACGCAGCGGACAGGCGGCTTTCTTT | CASSQRSGQAAFF
. | . | TRBJ2-1 | TRBV2 | 15 | TGTGCCAGCAGCTTAGAAGACCCCCATTGGAATGAGCAGTTCTTC | CASSLEDPHWNEQFF
. | . | TRBJ2-3 | TRBV24-1 | 14 | TGTGCCACCAGTGACCCGGGGCTCACAGATACGCAGTATTTT | CATSDPGLTDTQYF
. | . | TRBJ2-1 | TRBV2 | 15 | TGTGCCAGCAACGATTGGGGGGCGCCGGACAATGAGCAGTTCTTC | CASNDWGAPDNEQFF
. | few | TRBJ2-7 | TRBV7-9 | 15 | TGTGCCAGCAGCCCCCTTGGGGGCCAGGGCTACGAGCAGTACTTC | CASSPLGGQGYEQYF
. | few | TRBJ1-1 | TRBV18 | 14 | TGTGCCAGCTCACCTTTCAGATCGGACACTGAAGCTTTCTTT | CASSPFRSDTEAFF
. | few | TRBJ2-3 | TRBV20-1 | 13 | TGCAGGCCAGAGGCAGTTAGCACAGATACGCAGTATTTT | CRPEAVSTDTQYF
. | many | TRBJ2-1 | TRBV5-1 | 13 | TGCGCCAGCAGCTCCGACGGGGGGCCCGTCTGGTTCTTC | CASSSDGGPVWFF
. | . | TRBJ2-1 | TRBV5-1 | 16 | TGCGCCAGCAGCTTATGGCTAGCCCTGGGGGAGAATGAGCAGTTCTTC | CASSLWLALGENEQFF
. | few | TRBJ1-4 | TRBV18 | 14 | TGTGCCAGCTCACCATGGGATATTAGCGAAAAACTGTTTTTT | CASSPWDISEKLFF
TRBD1 | . | TRBJ2-7 | TRBV6-5 | 15 | TGTGCCAGCAGTTACTCGTCCCAGGGGGCAGTCGAGCAGTACTTC | CASSYSSQGAVEQYF
. | . | TRBJ2-5 | TRBV18 | 14 | TGTGCCAGCTCACCACTGGCAGGGGCGGAGACCCAGTACTTC | CASSPLAGAETQYF
TRBD2 | few | TRBJ2-4 | TRBV7-2 | 18 | TGTGCCAGCAGCCCTCGGACTAGCGGGATGGTAGCCAAAAACATTCAGTACTTC | CASSPRTSGMVAKNIQYF
. | many | TRBJ1-5 | TRBV7-2 | 15 | TGTGCCAGCAGCACCGGGAGCGGGGGGTATCAGCCCCAGCATTTT | CASSTGSGGYQPQHF
. | . | TRBJ1-1 | TRBV16 | 15 | TGTGCCAGCAGCCCTCGGGGGGGGGTGAACACTGAAGCTTTCTTT | CASSPRGGVNTEAFF
TRBD1 | . | TRBJ2-3 | TRBV28 | 12 | TGTGCCGCGACAGGGCCCACAGATACGCAGTATTTT | CAATGPTDTQYF
. | few | TRBJ2-3 | TRBV4-3 | 16 | TGCGCCAGCAGCCCAAGGATCGGGGATAGCACAGATACGCAGTATTTT | CASSPRIGDSTDTQYF
. | . | TRBJ1-5 | TRBV7-9 | 14 | TGTGCCAGCAGCTCCGCGTCGGGCAATCAGCCCCAGCATTTT | CASSSASGNQPQHF
. | . | TRBJ2-1 | TRBV10-3 | 14 | TGTGCCATCAGGTCTTCACAGGGCTACAATGAGCAGTTCTTC | CAIRSSQGYNEQFF
. | many | TRBJ2-3 | TRBV7-2 | 14 | TGTGCCAGCAGCGGGGTGACATTCACAGATACGCAGTATTTT | CASSGVTFTDTQYF
. | . | TRBJ2-5 | TRBV28 | 12 | TGTGCCAGCAGAACTAGCCTGGAGACCCAGTACTTC | CASRTSLETQYF
. | many | TRBJ2-3 | TRBV29-1 | 13 | TGCAGCGTTGAGTTGGTTCTTTGGGATACGCAGTATTTT | CSVELVLWDTQYF
TRBD1 | . | TRBJ2-1 | TRBV7-2 | 14 | TGTGCCAGCAGCTTACTCCAGGGGGTAAATGAGCAGTTCTTC | CASSLLQGVNEQFF
. | many | TRBJ1-5 | TRBV7-9 | 13 | TGTGCCAGCAGCTTGAGGGAGAATCAGCCCCAGCATTTT | CASSLRENQPQHF
. | few | TRBJ2-3 | TRBV5-1 | 15 | TGCGCCAGCAGCTCTTACACGCAGAGCACAGATACGCAGTATTTT | CASSSYTQSTDTQYF
TRBD1 | few | TRBJ2-5 | TRBV5-1 | 16 | TGCGCCAGCAGCTTGGGGGCCACAGGGGGCCTCGGGGCCCAGTACTTC | CASSLGATGGLGAQYF
. | many | TRBJ2-3 | TRBV4-3 | 13 | TGCGCCAGCAGCCAAGAAGGGGCAGATACGCAGTATTTT | CASSQEGADTQYF
. | few | TRBJ2-3 | TRBV10-2 | 14 | TGCGCCACTGCAACTAGTCACCTCACAGATACGCAGTATTTT | CATATSHLTDTQYF
. | few | TRBJ1-1 | TRBV27 | 14 | TGTGCCAGCAGTTTTCACGACGGCTCCGGGGTTCGTTTCTTT | CASSFHDGSGVRFF
. | . | TRBJ1-5 | TRBV6-1 | 17 | TGTGCCAGCAGTAGGAGGGCAGGGGATCGTAACAATCAGCCCCAGCATTTT | CASSRRAGDRNNQPQHF
TRBD2 | . | TRBJ2-1 | TRBV9 | 14 | TGTGCCAGCAGCGTAGATGGGAGGGACAATGAGCAGTTCTTC | CASSVDGRDNEQFF
. | few | TRBJ1-4 | TRBV20-1 | 15 | TGCAGTGCCCCGTTTGTCGGGGGGGGGGATGAAAAACTGTTTTTT | CSAPFVGGGDEKLFF
. | once | TRBJ1-4 | TRBV16 | 16 | TGTGCCAGCAGCCCCGGATCGGCCCGAGCTAATGAAAAACTGTTTTTT | CASSPGSARANEKLFF
TRBD1 | . | TRBJ1-5 | TRBV20-1 | 14 | TGCAGTGCCGCCGGGACAGGGGGCGGTCAGCCCCAGCATTTT | CSAAGTGGGQPQHF
. | few | TRBJ1-1 | TRBV7-2 | 14 | TGTGCCAGCAGCTTAGCGTGGAGGGGCACTGAAGCTTTCTTT | CASSLAWRGTEAFF
. | . | TRBJ1-2 | TRBV20-1 | 12 | TGCAGTGCGATAGAGGGTTCCAAGGGCTACACCTTC | CSAIEGSKGYTF
TRBD2 | few | TRBJ2-3 | TRBV3-1 | 16 | TGTGCCAGCAGCCAAGGCAGCGGGGCTAGCACAGATACGCAGTATTTT | CASSQGSGASTDTQYF
. | . | TRBJ1-3 | TRBV9 | 13 | TGTGCCAGCAGCGTGGCCGACGGAAACACCATATATTTT | CASSVADGNTIYF
TRBD2 | . | TRBJ2-3 | TRBV19 | 16 | TGTGCCAGTAGTATAGCTCCCTGGACTAGCCCAGATACGCAGTATTTT | CASSIAPWTSPDTQYF
. | . | TRBJ2-2 | TRBV5-1 | 16 | TGCGCCAGCAGCTTGGTCCCAGGGTTGAACACCGGGGAGCTGTTTTTT | CASSLVPGLNTGELFF
. | many | TRBJ2-5 | TRBV19 | 11 | TGTGCCAGTAGTATTCGGGAGACCCAGTACTTC | CASSIRETQYF
. | many | TRBJ1-1 | TRBV6-5 | 13 | TGTGCCAGCAGTTACGACTGGTCTCGTGAAGCTTTCTTT | CASSYDWSREAFF
. | many | TRBJ1-6 | TRBV6-6 | 17 | TGTGCCAGCAGTTATTTGAGGGTGTCAGGGAATAATTCACCCCTCCACTTT | CASSYLRVSGNNSPLHF
. | few | TRBJ1-3 | TRBV7-9 | 12 | TGTGCCAGCAACTTACTAGGAAACACCATATATTTT | CASNLLGNTIYF